This T cell receptor (beta chain) originates from a study of T cells after yellow fever vaccination (dated by TCRdb to the late 2010s). About the full investigation: The SMART-Seq v4 Ultra Low Input RNA kit was used to prepare libraries from fractions with low cell numbers. Two healthy male donors, one aged 18 to 30 and one aged 30 to 40 years, made up the cohort. Blood samples were taken at several timepoints before and after primary and secondary immunization, and bulk PBMC replicates and cell subsets were isolated. Bulk TCR alpha and beta repertoires were sequenced longitudinally to track T-cell clones before and after primary and booster YFV17D yellow fever vaccination.

This clonotype has only a few counts. Its recognized antigen is unknown. Per-nucleotide qualities are absent, and no much larger clonotype sits a single base away. The CDR3 has 15 amino acids, counting the end cysteine and phenylalanine. The entry retains the CDR3 DNA only, 45 bases that are in frame from base 1. Trimming accounts for 0 bases at V and 0 bases at J, while the number of junction bases matched to no gene is 2. As encoded in the germline V gene, CDR1 is MGHRA while CDR2 is YSYEKL. The treatment or condition label, as the study defines it: live attenuated yellow fever vaccine strain. PBMCs were isolated from peripheral blood using a standard Ficoll-Paque protocol. Dynabeads CD4 and CD8 positive selection kits were used to isolate the CD4 and CD8 T-cell fractions. TriZol was used to extract RNA from bulk PBMCs, from CD4 and CD8 fractions, and from dextramer-positive and dextramer-negative fractions.

Sequencing took place on an Illumina NovaSeq 6000. TCR cDNA was made using 5'RACE template switching, a step that added a universal primer site and unique molecular identifiers. cDNA synthesis was primed from both the TCR alpha and TCR beta constant segments. Two PCR steps were used to amplify libraries, with sample barcodes and sequencing adapters being added in the second step. Sequencing of the libraries was done on either Illumina HiSeq 2500 (2x100 bp) or NovaSeq (2x150 bp). As for how the authors treated the data: MIGEC was used to demultiplex reads and collapse the reads into UMI consensus sequences, and MiXCR was used for V(D)J alignment. Using edgeR on replicate PBMC samples, clonotypes were called vaccine-responding if FDR was below 0.01 and the log2 fold change was above 5 up to day 15. Each bulk clonotype received a CD4 or CD8 identity based on whether the sequenced CD4 or CD8 repertoire contained that clonotype at higher abundance. TCRdb reanalyzed the raw reads on its own, using fastp at Q25 for trimming and MiXCR for clone calling, and kept in-frame beta chains. One record per CDR3 amino acid sequence lists the most common genes and DNA. The authors' filters were not applied to this entry. This sample lists 100,000 to 150,000 distinct CDR3 sequences; 8.9% were detected once. The top ten hold 30% to 40% of the sample.

Study-wide conclusions, independent of this receptor: The study included only two donors, which limits how far the findings can be generalized. Because abundant contaminating clonotypes from the bulk population could be contained in FACS-sorted repertoires, computational filtering was required. After the booster, most of the clones that had expanded following primary vaccination were detected again (about 95% of CD4 and 80% to 90% of CD8), which suggests that memory was broadly maintained. Compared with the primary T-cell response, the secondary T-cell response was weaker but faster, peaking on day 5 rather than day 15. A small fraction of clonotypes appeared in both the CD4 and CD8 compartments, likely as a result of convergent recombination.

Sample: CD8+ T cells sorted from PBMCs, taken on the day of the yellow fever booster vaccination. This clonotype was obtained from a man between 18 and 29 years old who received the YFV17D yellow fever vaccine. The chain employs TRBV4-1 and TRBJ2-7, with 7 bases in between that match TRBD2. The encoded CDR3 is CASSQDWGGSYEQYF. At the DNA level, the sequence is TGCGCCAGCAGCCAAGATTGGGGGGGCTCCTACGAGCAGTACTTC.